One and the same sample provided the 32 T cell receptor beta chains below, sequenced in a study of cytomegalovirus exposure and HLA in healthy donors. PCR primers comprised 60 Vbeta and 13 Jbeta primers. Only in-frame clones appear in the TCRdb table, and some are missing; sequencing was by immunoSEQ multiplex PCR. The sample records 160,000 or so clones, 80% to 90% being singletons. The source material was PBMCs. The receptors originated from a woman under 40 in good health and CMV-seropositive.

The chain recombines TRBV4-2 with TRBJ2-2; D possibly corresponds to TRBD2 (6 bases). Germline V gene sequence: CDR1 LGHNA, CDR2 YNFKEQ. V was cut by 0 bases and J by 7 bases, with 21 bases left in between. There are 18 residues in the CDR3. In nucleotides, the CDR3 is TGTGCCAGCAGCCAAGATCCTCTGGTGACTGGGGAGGTCGGGGAGCTGTTTTTT. This encodes CASSQDPLVTGEVGELFF.

Worth noting for this clone: A read error may produce the germline difference seen at one junction end. The chain links TRBV7-9 to TRBJ2-2; possible D gene TRBD1, 5 bases. This CDR3 contains 13 residues. Per germline, CDR1 SEHNR and CDR2 FQNEAQ (reference sequence). CDR3 residues: CTSSPQDPGELFF. The CDR3 nucleotides read TGTACCAGCAGCCCACAGGATCCCGGGGAGCTGTTTTTT. The complete variable domain, with remaining parts taken from reference TRBV7-9 and TRBJ2-2, reads DTGVSQNPRHKITKRGQNVTFRCDPISEHNRLYWYRQTLGQGPEFLTYFQNEAQLEKSRLLSDRFSAERPKGSFSTLEIQRTEQGDSAMYLCTSSPQDPGELFFGEGSRLTVL.

The chain has TRBV27 and TRBJ2-7, with D perhaps TRBD1 (6 bases). The germline CDR1 and CDR2 sequences are MNHEY and SMNVEV (reference sequence). The CDR3 covers 12 residues. The V gene lost 4 bases and the J gene lost 6 bases, with 10 bases spanning the gap. DNA for the CDR3: TGTGCCAGCAGTTCTACAGGGTTCGAGCAGTACTTC. It encodes CASSSTGFEQYF.

V is TRBV9 and J is TRBJ2-3; the D gene is possibly TRBD2 (6 bases). V lost 4 bases and J 0 bases, leaving 15 bases between the germline ends. Per germline, CDR1 SGDLS and CDR2 YYNGEE. The CDR3 is 16 residues long. CDR3 bases: TGTGCCAGCAGCACCTACTCTGGGACTAGCACAGATACGCAGTATTTT. Translation: CASSTYSGTSTDTQYF.

DNA of the CDR3: TGCGCCAGCAGCGCGGACGCCGGGGGCACAGATACGCAGTATTTT. Translating gives CASSADAGGTDTQYF. The chain has TRBV5-1 and TRBJ2-3, with D possibly TRBD2 on 5 matching bases. V lost 4 bases and J 1 base, leaving 13 bases between the germline ends. CDR1 and CDR2 (germline): SGHRS, YFSETQ. The CDR3 runs to 15 residues.

The chain combines TRBV5-6 with TRBJ1-4; D remains unclear. The CDR3 runs to 17 residues. From germline, CDR1 is SGHDT and CDR2 YYEEEE. V was pared by 3 bases and J by 6 bases, with 21 bases between. The CDR3 loop is CASSSKEGEYVDEKLFF. CDR3 in DNA: TGTGCCAGCAGCTCCAAAGAGGGCGAATACGTCGATGAAAAACTGTTTTTT. The variable domain in full, completed from reference TRBV5-6 and TRBJ1-4, reads DAGVTQSPTHLIKTRGQQVTLRCSPKSGHDTVSWYQQALGQGPQFIFQYYEEEERQRGNFPDRFSGHQFPNYSSELNVNALLLGDSALYLCASSSKEGEYVDEKLFFGSGTQLSVL.

The V and J genes are TRBV7-9 and TRBJ2-2; D is ambiguous. CDR3 size: 14 residues. The V gene's germline CDR1 is SEHNR and CDR2 FQNEAQ (reference sequence). V lost 4 bases to trimming and J lost 7 bases, with 13 bases between them. The DNA for the CDR3 is TGTGCCAGCAGCTCACCTCGCCCCGGCGGGGAGCTGTTTTTT. Translating it yields CASSSPRPGGELFF.

The rearrangement links TRBV12-5 to TRBJ1-6; D might be TRBD1 (5 bases). The V gene's germline CDR1 is LGHNT and CDR2 FRNRAP. V shed 3 bases and J shed 5 bases, with 20 bases lying between them. CDR3 size: 18 residues. The CDR3 nucleotides are TGTGCTAGTGGTTTCAGTCCGGGACTCCGAACCGATAATTCACCCCTCCACTTT. As protein: CASGFSPGLRTDNSPLHF.

The rearrangement uses TRBV27 and TRBJ1-2, with a weak D call TRBD1 (5 bases). Germline V gene lookup returns CDR1 MNHEY and CDR2 SMNVEV (reference sequence). This CDR3 is built from 15 residues. The V end was cut by 5 bases, the J end by 5 bases, with 18 bases between. The DNA for the CDR3 is TGTGCCAGCAGTGCACGGGGGGGGACGTCGTATGGCTACACCTTC. Encoded protein: CASSARGGTSYGYTF.

The rearrangement joins TRBV7-2 to TRBJ1-2, with 7 nucleotides matching TRBD1. CDR1 is SGHTA and CDR2 is FQGNSA in the germline V gene. This CDR3 has 14 residues. J was trimmed by 5 bases and V by 1 base; bases with no gene match: 4. CDR3: CASSLVRQGYGYTF. The CDR3 DNA is TGTGCCAGCAGCTTAGTTAGACAGGGTTATGGCTACACCTTC.

A note on this clone: A read error may account for a junction end that differs from germline. The V and J genes are TRBV19 and TRBJ1-5; TRBD1 aligns across 10 bases. CDR1 is LNHDA and CDR2 is SQIVND in the germline V gene (reference sequence). The CDR3 runs to 19 residues. The CDR3: CASSSLQGQGGISDQPQHF. For the CDR3, the DNA is TGTGCCAGTAGTAGTTTACAAGGACAGGGGGGGATTAGCGATCAGCCCCAGCATTTT.

V and J are TRBV5-4 and TRBJ2-5; TRBD2 matches 16 bases. The CDR3 spans 18 residues. Germline V gene lookup returns CDR1 SGHNT and CDR2 YYREEE (reference sequence). V trimming: 3 bases; J trimming: 5 bases; junction bases outside the gene matches: 10. Here the CDR3 DNA reads TGTGCCAGCAGCTATGCCGGGACTAGCGGGGGGGCCGGGGAGACCCAGTACTTC. Amino acid sequence: CASSYAGTSGGAGETQYF.

This clone has more than one count but fewer than ten. The gene calls are TRBV5-1 and TRBJ1-1, with D perhaps TRBD1 (5 bases). V was pared by 2 bases and J by 5 bases, with 16 bases between. From germline, CDR1 is SGHRS and CDR2 YFSETQ. This CDR3 region has 15 residues. The CDR3 nucleotides read TGCGCCAGCAGCTTAAATCAGGGAAAAGGGACTGAAGCTTTCTTT. Its translation is CASSLNQGKGTEAFF.

The chain joins TRBV2 to TRBJ2-3, with a weak D call TRBD1 (6 bases). The CDR3 spans 13 residues. The V and J ends lost 7 bases and 0 bases respectively, with 8 bases between them. Germline CDR1 is SNHLY and CDR2 is FYNNEI. The CDR3 protein is CASNDRSTDTQYF. CDR3 bases: TGTGCCAGCAACGACAGGAGCACAGATACGCAGTATTTT. The full variable domain, completed using reference TRBV2 and TRBJ2-3, is EPEVTQTPSHQVTQMGQEVILRCVPISNHLYFYWYRQILGQKVEFLVSFYNNEISEKSEIFDDQFSVERPDGSNFTLKIRSTKLEDSAMYFCASNDRSTDTQYFGPGTRLTVL.

This clone appeared a few times. The chain links TRBV2 to TRBJ2-3; D ambiguous. The length of the CDR3 is 13 residues. V was clipped by 3 bases and J by 1 base, with 5 bases between them. The V gene's germline CDR1 is SNHLY and CDR2 FYNNEI. The CDR3 reads CASSDPGTDTQYF. The CDR3 region has the DNA TGTGCCAGCAGTGATCCGGGCACAGATACGCAGTATTTT.

The chain has TRBV19 and TRBJ1-3, with no clear D. The CDR3 covers 15 residues. V was clipped by 2 bases and J by 2 bases, with 10 bases between them. From germline, CDR1 is LNHDA and CDR2 SQIVND (reference sequence). CDR3 sequence reads: CASSIYSHPGNTIYF. CDR3 bases: TGTGCCAGTAGTATATACAGTCATCCTGGAAACACCATATATTTT.

V is TRBV20-1 and J is TRBJ1-2; D gene unclear. The CDR3 sequence is 11 residues long. V gave up 3 bases and J gave up 0 bases, with 2 bases separating them. Germline V CDR1 and CDR2: DFQATT, SNEGSKA (reference sequence). The CDR3 DNA follows: TGCAGTGCTAGTACTAACTATGGCTACACCTTC. Residues: CSASTNYGYTF.

The chain is built from TRBV4-1 and TRBJ1-4; D is perhaps TRBD1 (6 bases). The CDR3 is made up of 16 amino acids. The germline V and J ends were trimmed by 1 base and 4 bases, with 13 bases remaining between them. The germline CDR1 and CDR2 sequences are MGHRA and YSYEKL. The CDR3 region has the DNA TGCGCCAGCAGCCAAGGGGACATCCGCCATAATGAAAAACTGTTTTTT. Translated: CASSQGDIRHNEKLFF.

This sequence joins TRBV5-6 and TRBJ2-7; 9 nucleotides align to TRBD1. This CDR3 is built from 13 residues. Germline V gene sequence: CDR1 SGHDT, CDR2 YYEEEE. The junction had 4 bases not matched to a gene; V was cut back by 5 bases and J by 4 bases. The CDR3 reads CASSSDRGYEQYF. The DNA for the CDR3 is TGTGCCAGCAGTTCGGACAGGGGATACGAGCAGTACTTC.

In its sample, this clone was seen once. This chain connects TRBV10-3 to TRBJ1-3; perhaps TRBD1 as D (6 bases). The germline CDR1 and CDR2 sequences are ENHRY and SYGVKD. The CDR3 is made up of 17 amino acids. Trimming stripped 9 bases from V and 4 bases from J, with 25 bases between. CDR3 sequence (DNA): TGTGCCATTAGTCTCCTACCAACAGGGACCAGGGGAAACACCATATATTTT. Its protein is CAISLLPTGTRGNTIYF.

The chain couples TRBV19 to TRBJ2-3, with D maybe TRBD1 (6 bases). The germline gives CDR1 LNHDA, CDR2 SQIVND (reference sequence). This CDR3 spans 16 amino acids. V was pared by 3 bases and J by 1 base, with 14 bases between. CDR3 sequence (DNA): TGTGCCAGTAGTATTCGACAGGCCCCTCGCACAGATACGCAGTATTTT. Amino acids: CASSIRQAPRTDTQYF.

The DNA of the CDR3 is TGTGCCAGCAGCCCCGGGGGAACAGGGGATATCGAAGAAGCTTTCTTT. Residues: CASSPGGTGDIEEAFF. The chain combines TRBV4-2 with TRBJ1-1; the match to TRBD1 covers 7 bases. Germline trimming cut 4 bases from V and 8 bases from J; bases unmatched to any gene: 16. Germline values: CDR1 LGHNA, CDR2 YNFKEQ. This CDR3 is built from 16 residues.

The chain has TRBV5-4 and TRBJ2-1, with TRBD2 matching 8 bases. This CDR3 contains 15 residues. V gave up 4 bases and J gave up 5 bases; unmatched junction bases: 8. Germline values: CDR1 SGHNT, CDR2 YYREEE (reference sequence). The CDR3 protein is CASSPRGGVHNEQFF. The CDR3 nucleotides read TGTGCCAGCAGCCCCCGGGGGGGCGTGCACAATGAGCAGTTCTTC.

The rearrangement links TRBV10-2 to TRBJ2-1; 7 nucleotides agree with TRBD2. V was clipped by 6 bases and J by 0 bases; unmatched bases: 8. The germline CDR1 and CDR2 sequences are WSHSY and SAAADI. The CDR3 sequence is 16 residues long. CDR3 region: CASRGGVAGSYNEQFF. The CDR3 bases are TGCGCCAGCAGGGGGGGGGTAGCGGGCTCCTACAATGAGCAGTTCTTC.

The CDR3, as DNA: TGTGCCAGCAGCCTATCCTGGGGGGGGCTTGGCTACACCTTC. Amino acid sequence: CASSLSWGGLGYTF. The J gene is TRBJ1-2, the V gene TRBV14; tentatively, D is TRBD1 (6 bases). CDR3 size: 14 residues. Germline V gene data show CDR1 as SGHDN and CDR2 as FVKESK. The V and J ends lost 4 bases and 7 bases respectively, with 16 bases between them.

The V gene is TRBV7-3, the J gene TRBJ1-2; TRBD1 aligns across 8 bases. The CDR3 has 15 amino acids. Germline CDR1 reads SGHTA; CDR2 reads FQGTGA. Losses at the gene ends were 5 bases for V and 1 base for J; bases not matched to a gene: 6. The CDR3 sequence is CASSRTGGSNYGYTF. CDR3 DNA: TGTGCCAGCAGCCGAACAGGGGGGAGTAACTATGGCTACACCTTC.

About this clone: A junction end diverges from the germline sequence, so it may reflect a read error. J is TRBJ2-7 and V is TRBV5-1; 10 bases map to TRBD1. This CDR3 has 16 residues. Germline CDR1 is SGHRS and CDR2 is YFSETQ. The CDR3 nucleotides read TGCGCCAGCAGCTTAGCTCCCGGGACAGGGGAATACGAGCAGTGCTTC. This encodes CASSLAPGTGEYEQCF.

This clone was detected once. The V gene is TRBV5-1, the J gene TRBJ2-3; perhaps TRBD1 as D (6 bases). Germline CDR1 reads SGHRS; CDR2 reads YFSETQ. The CDR3 is made up of 15 amino acids. V lost 4 bases, J lost 2 bases, and 14 bases lay in between. The chain's CDR3 is CASSEATGDTDTQYF. The DNA of the CDR3 is TGCGCCAGCAGCGAAGCGACAGGAGACACAGATACGCAGTATTTT.

The J gene is TRBJ2-3, the V gene TRBV5-4; 12 bases fit TRBD2. This CDR3 is 19 amino acids long. V shed 0 bases, J shed 0 bases, and the junction held 8 bases outside the gene matches. From germline, CDR1 is SGHNT and CDR2 YYREEE (reference sequence). The CDR3 spells CASSLELLAGGKSTDTQYF. CDR3 nucleotide sequence: TGTGCCAGCAGCTTGGAGTTGCTAGCGGGGGGGAAAAGCACAGATACGCAGTATTTT.

This clone has only a few counts. V is TRBV5-1 and J is TRBJ1-2, with a weak D call TRBD1 (6 bases). V was trimmed by 3 bases and J by 4 bases, leaving 7 bases between them. Germline lookup yields CDR1 SGHRS and CDR2 YFSETQ. CDR3 length equals 12 residues. As DNA, the CDR3 is TGCGCCAGCAGCTGGGACACCTATGGCTACACCTTC. This translates into CASSWDTYGYTF. The whole variable domain, remainder taken from reference TRBV5-1 and TRBJ1-2, is KAGVTQTPRYLIKTRGQQVTLSCSPISGHRSVSWYQQTPGQGLQFLFEYFSETQRNKGNFPGRFSGRQFSNSRSEMNVSTLELGDSALYLCASSWDTYGYTFGSGTRLTVV.

The chain combines TRBV19 with TRBJ1-3, with a weak D call TRBD1 (5 bases). The CDR3 is 16 amino acids. The germline gives CDR1 LNHDA, CDR2 SQIVND (reference sequence). V was trimmed by 8 bases and J by 0 bases, leaving 17 bases between them. CDR3 in amino acids: CASHLGGLSSGNTIYF. The CDR3 nucleotides are TGTGCCAGTCACCTGGGGGGTCTAAGCTCTGGAAACACCATATATTTT.

The V and J genes are TRBV28 and TRBJ1-2; D remains unclear. CDR3 size: 13 residues. V gave up 3 bases and J gave up 3 bases, with 8 bases separating them. Germline CDR1 MDHEN, CDR2 SYDVKM. The chain's CDR3 is CASSLRGDYGYTF. CDR3 DNA: TGTGCCAGCAGTTTGCGGGGTGACTATGGCTACACCTTC.